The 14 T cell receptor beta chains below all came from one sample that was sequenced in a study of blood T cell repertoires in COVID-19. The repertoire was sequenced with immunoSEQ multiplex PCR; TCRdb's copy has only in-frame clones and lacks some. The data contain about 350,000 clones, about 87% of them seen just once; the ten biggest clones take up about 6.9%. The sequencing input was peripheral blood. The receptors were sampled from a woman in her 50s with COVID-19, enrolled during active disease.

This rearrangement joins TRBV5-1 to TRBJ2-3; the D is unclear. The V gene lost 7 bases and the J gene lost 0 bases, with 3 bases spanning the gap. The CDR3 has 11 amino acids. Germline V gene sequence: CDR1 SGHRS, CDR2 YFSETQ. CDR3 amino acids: CASRSTDTQYF. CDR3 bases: TGCGCCAGCCGGAGCACAGATACGCAGTATTTT.

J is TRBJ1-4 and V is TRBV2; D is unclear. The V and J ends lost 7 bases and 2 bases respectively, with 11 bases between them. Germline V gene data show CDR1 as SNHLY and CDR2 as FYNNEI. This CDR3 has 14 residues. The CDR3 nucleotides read TGTGCCAGCACCCCCCGGGTCACTAATGAAAAACTGTTTTTT. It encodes CASTPRVTNEKLFF.

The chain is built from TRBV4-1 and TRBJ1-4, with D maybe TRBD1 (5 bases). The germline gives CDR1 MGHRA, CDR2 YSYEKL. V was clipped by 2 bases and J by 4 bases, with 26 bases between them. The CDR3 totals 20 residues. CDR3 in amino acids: CASSQRTWGDLKVHNEKLFF. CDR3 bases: TGCGCCAGCAGCCAAAGGACATGGGGGGATCTCAAAGTTCATAATGAAAAACTGTTTTTT.

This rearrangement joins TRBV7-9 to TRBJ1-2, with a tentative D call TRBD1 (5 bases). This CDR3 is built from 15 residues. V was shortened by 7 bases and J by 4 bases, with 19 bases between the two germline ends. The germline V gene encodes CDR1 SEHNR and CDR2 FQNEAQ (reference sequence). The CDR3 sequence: CASIPGTLDTYGYTF. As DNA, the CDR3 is TGTGCCAGCATCCCCGGGACTCTCGACACCTATGGCTACACCTTC.

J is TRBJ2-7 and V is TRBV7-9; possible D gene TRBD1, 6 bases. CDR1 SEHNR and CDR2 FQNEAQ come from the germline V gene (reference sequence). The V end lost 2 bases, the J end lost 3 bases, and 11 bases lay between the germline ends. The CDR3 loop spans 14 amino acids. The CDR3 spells CASSLTLTGYEQYF. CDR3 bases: TGTGCCAGCAGCTTAACTCTGACAGGCTACGAGCAGTACTTC.

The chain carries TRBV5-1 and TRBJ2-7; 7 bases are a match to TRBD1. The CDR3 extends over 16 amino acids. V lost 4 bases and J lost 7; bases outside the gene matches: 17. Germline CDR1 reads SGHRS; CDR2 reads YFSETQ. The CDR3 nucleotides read TGCGCCAGCAGCAGAACTCTAGGGGGCGCGTTGGGGGAGCAGTACTTC. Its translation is CASSRTLGGALGEQYF. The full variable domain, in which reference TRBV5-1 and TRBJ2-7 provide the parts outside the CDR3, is KAGVTQTPRYLIKTRGQQVTLSCSPISGHRSVSWYQQTPGQGLQFLFEYFSETQRNKGNFPGRFSGRQFSNSRSEMNVSTLELGDSALYLCASSRTLGGALGEQYFGPGTRLTVT.

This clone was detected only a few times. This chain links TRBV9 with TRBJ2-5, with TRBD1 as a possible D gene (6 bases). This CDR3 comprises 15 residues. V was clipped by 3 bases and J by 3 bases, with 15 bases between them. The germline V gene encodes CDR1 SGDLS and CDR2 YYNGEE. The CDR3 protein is CASSGSGTWKETQYF. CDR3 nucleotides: TGTGCCAGCAGCGGGTCCGGGACATGGAAAGAGACCCAGTACTTC.

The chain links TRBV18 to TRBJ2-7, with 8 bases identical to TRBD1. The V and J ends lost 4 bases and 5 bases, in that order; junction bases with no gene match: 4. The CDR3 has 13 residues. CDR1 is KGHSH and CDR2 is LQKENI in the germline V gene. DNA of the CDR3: TGTGCCAGCTCACAGTCGACAGGGGACGAGCAGTACTTC. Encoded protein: CASSQSTGDEQYF.

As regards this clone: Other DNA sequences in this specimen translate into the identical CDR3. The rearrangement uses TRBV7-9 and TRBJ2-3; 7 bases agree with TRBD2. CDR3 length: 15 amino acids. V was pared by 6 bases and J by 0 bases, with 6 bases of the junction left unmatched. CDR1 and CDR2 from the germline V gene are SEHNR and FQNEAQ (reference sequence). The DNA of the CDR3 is TGTGCCAGCAGGCCGACTAGCACTAGCACAGATACGCAGTATTTT. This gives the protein CASRPTSTSTDTQYF.

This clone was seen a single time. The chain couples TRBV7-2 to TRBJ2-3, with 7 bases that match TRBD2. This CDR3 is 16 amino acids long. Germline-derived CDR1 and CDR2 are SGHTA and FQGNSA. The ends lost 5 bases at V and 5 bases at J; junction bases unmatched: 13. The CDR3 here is CASSRLPSGNLDTQYF. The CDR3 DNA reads TGTGCCAGCAGCCGGCTGCCCAGCGGGAACCTAGATACGCAGTATTTT.

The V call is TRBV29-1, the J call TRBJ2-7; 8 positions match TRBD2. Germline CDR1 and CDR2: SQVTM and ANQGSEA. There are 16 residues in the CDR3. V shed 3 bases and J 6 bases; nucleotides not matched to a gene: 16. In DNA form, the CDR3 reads TGCAGCGTTGATCGCCCCGGGATAGCGGGAAAATTCGAGCAGTACTTC. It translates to CSVDRPGIAGKFEQYF.

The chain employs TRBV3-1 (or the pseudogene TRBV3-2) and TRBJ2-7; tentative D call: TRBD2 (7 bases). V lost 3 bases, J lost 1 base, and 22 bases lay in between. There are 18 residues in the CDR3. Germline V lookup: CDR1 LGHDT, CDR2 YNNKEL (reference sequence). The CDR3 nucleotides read TGTGCCAGCAGCCAGGGGGGGGGCCGTCTAGCGCAGTCCTACGAGCAGTACTTC. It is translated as CASSQGGGRLAQSYEQYF.

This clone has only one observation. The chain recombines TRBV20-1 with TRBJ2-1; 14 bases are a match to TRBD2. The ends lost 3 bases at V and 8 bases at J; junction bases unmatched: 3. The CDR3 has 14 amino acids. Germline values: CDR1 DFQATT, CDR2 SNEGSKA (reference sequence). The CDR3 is CSASRGLAGDEQFF. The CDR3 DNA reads TGCAGTGCTAGTCGGGGACTAGCGGGAGATGAGCAGTTCTTC.

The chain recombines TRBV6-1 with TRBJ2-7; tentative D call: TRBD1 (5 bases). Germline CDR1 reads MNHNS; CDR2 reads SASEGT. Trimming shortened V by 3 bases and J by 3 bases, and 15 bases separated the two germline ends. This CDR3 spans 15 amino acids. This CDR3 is CASSDLDRDLYEQYF. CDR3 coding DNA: TGTGCCAGCAGTGATCTCGACAGAGACCTCTACGAGCAGTACTTC.